This T cell receptor beta chain was profiled in a study of Ad26.COV2.S vaccination and SARS-CoV-2 variants. Repertoires were generated with immunoSEQ multiplex PCR, while TCRdb's copy carries only in-frame clones and drops some. The sample yields some 640,000 clones, more than 80% seen once. With 5 bases removed from V and 5 bases from J, the gap between germline ends came to 12 bases. The CDR3 is 14 residues long. Germline V gives CDR1 LNHDA, CDR2 SQIVND (reference sequence). As regards this clone: Its antigen is unknown.

Regarding treatment: some 19 received Ad26.COV2.S at low or high dose, single or two shots; about 5 received placebo; per-sample allocation not given. Sampling occurred on day 63 after the first vaccine or placebo injection. Ad26 vector vaccine expressed Wuhan-strain SARS-CoV-2 spike. Study-wide points: There was reportedly substantial breadth in spike-specific CD8+ and CD4+ T cell responses after vaccination.

The clonotype comes from a person between 18 and 60 years old who received the Ad26.COV2.S COVID-19 vaccine or a placebo. This chain links TRBV19 with TRBJ2-2; D gene ambiguous. Source: peripheral blood, taken in a trial of Ad26.COV2.S vaccine versus placebo. The CDR3 DNA sequence: TGTGCCAGTAGTGTTGACCGAACAACCGGGGAGCTGTTTTTT. Protein product: CASSVDRTTGELFF.